Listed below are T cell receptor beta chains from one sample, sequenced in a study of CD8 T cells in Susac syndrome. TCRdb used MiXCR to reprocess the immunoSEQ multiplex PCR reads, holding one entry per CDR3 protein. In the table there are more than 85,000 distinct CDR3 sequences, 95% to 98% of which are singletons. The sample consisted of CD4+ T cells from PBMCs. The receptors were sampled from a human donor in good health. Each CDR3 is given without its conserved first and last residue. The D gene is left open where the match is weak.

TRBJ2-3	TRBV25-1	.	ASSEFSEKGKDTQY
TRBJ2-7	TRBV2	TRBD1	ASSEAQGAGEQY
TRBJ1-2	TRBV19	.	ASSNRRGGLYGYT
TRBJ1-2	TRBV5-6	TRBD1	ASSLATGAGYGYT
TRBJ1-4	TRBV9	.	ASSVGPPTNEKLF
TRBJ2-5	TRBV5-1	TRBD2	ASSEGSGRVETQY
TRBJ2-5	TRBV20-1	TRBD1	SATPGQGQETQY
TRBJ2-3	TRBV5-1	TRBD2	ASSLGLAEFTDTQY
TRBJ2-5	TRBV7-9	.	ASSFGGGPQETQY
TRBJ2-3	TRBV7-8	.	ASSLAVRNSRLDTQY
TRBJ2-5	TRBV2	.	ASRETVLEKTQY
TRBJ2-1	TRBV20-1	TRBD2	SATTLTSGLSNEQF
TRBJ2-7	TRBV24-1	TRBD1	ATSDWDRDPSYEQY
TRBJ2-3	TRBV3-1	TRBD2	ASSQGTSGRGDTQY
TRBJ1-2	TRBV4-1	TRBD1	ASSHPGQGNGYT